This record concerns one T cell receptor beta chain sequence. The read falls 3 residues short of the CDR3 end, and the missing part is taken from the germline J gene. The sample is drawn from a study of T cells in women clearing cervical HPV infection. This CDR3 is 17 amino acids long. The V end was cut by 3 bases, the J end by 1 base, with 20 bases between. CDR1 is GTSNPN, CDR2 SVGIG, per germline (reference sequence). TCRdb's table, derived via immunoSEQ multiplex PCR, lists solely in-frame clones and lacks some. The listing records 9,500 to 15,000 clones. The sequence derives from a woman between 18 and 70 years old with a cervical HPV16 infection that either progressed to CIN3+ or cleared (not recorded which). Sequenced material: blood buffy coat. V gene TRBV30 combines with J gene TRBJ2-3, with TRBD2 as a possible D gene (7 bases). Partial CDR3 DNA: TGTGCCTGGAGCGGGGGGCCCACCATATTCGGCACAGATACG. Protein sequence: CAWSGGPTIFGTDT. The CDR3 in its entirety is CAWSGGPTIFGTDTQYF.